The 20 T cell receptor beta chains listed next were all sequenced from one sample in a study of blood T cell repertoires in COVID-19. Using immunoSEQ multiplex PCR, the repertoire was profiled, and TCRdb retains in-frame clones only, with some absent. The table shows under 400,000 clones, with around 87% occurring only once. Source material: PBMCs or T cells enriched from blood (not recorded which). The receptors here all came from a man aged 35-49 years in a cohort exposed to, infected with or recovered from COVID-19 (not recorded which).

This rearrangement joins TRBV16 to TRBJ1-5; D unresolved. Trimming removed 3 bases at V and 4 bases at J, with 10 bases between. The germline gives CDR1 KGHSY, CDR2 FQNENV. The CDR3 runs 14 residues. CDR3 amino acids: CASSHLTGNQPQHF. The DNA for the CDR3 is TGTGCCAGCAGCCACTTGACGGGAAATCAGCCCCAGCATTTT.

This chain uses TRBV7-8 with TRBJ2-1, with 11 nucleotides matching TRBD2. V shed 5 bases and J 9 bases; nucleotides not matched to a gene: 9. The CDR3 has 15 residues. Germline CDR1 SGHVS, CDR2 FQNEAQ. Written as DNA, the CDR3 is TGTGCCAGCAGCCCAATAGCGGGAGGGCCCGGTGAGCAGTTCTTC. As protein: CASSPIAGGPGEQFF.

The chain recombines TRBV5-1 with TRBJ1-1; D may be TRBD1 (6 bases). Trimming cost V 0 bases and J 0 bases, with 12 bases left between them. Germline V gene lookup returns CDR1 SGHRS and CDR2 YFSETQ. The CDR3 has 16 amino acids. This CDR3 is CASSLDGRGMNTEAFF. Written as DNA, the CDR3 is TGCGCCAGCAGCTTGGATGGCAGGGGAATGAACACTGAAGCTTTCTTT.

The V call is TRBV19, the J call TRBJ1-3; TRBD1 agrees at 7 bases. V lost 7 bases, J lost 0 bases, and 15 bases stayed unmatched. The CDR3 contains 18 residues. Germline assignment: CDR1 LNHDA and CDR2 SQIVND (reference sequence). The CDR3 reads CASKNGRATGDSGNTIYF. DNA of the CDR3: TGTGCCAGTAAAAATGGGCGGGCCACAGGGGACTCTGGAAACACCATATATTTT. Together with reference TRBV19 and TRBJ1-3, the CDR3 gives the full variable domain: DGGITQSPKYLFRKEGQNVTLSCEQNLNHDAMYWYRQDPGQGLRLIYYSQIVNDFQKGDIAEGYSVSREKKESFPLTVTSAQKNPTAFYLCASKNGRATGDSGNTIYFGEGSWLTVV.

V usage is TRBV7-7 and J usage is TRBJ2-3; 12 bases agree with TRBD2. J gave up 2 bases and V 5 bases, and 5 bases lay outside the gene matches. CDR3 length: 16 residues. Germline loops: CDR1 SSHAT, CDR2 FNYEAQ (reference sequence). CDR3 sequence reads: CASSRGLAGATDTQYF. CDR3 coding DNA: TGTGCCAGCAGCAGGGGACTAGCGGGCGCCACAGATACGCAGTATTTT.

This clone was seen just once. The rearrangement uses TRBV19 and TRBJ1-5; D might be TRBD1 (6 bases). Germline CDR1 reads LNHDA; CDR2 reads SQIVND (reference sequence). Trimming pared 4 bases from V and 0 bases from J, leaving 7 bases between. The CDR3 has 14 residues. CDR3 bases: TGTGCCAGTAGTAGGACAGATAGCAATCAGCCCCAGCATTTT. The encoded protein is CASSRTDSNQPQHF.

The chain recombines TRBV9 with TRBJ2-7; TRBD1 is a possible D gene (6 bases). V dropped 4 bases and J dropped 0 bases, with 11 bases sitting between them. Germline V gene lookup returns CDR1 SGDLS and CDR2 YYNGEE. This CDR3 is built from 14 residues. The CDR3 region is CASSPHRVSYEQYF. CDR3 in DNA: TGTGCCAGCAGCCCCCACAGGGTCTCCTACGAGCAGTACTTC.

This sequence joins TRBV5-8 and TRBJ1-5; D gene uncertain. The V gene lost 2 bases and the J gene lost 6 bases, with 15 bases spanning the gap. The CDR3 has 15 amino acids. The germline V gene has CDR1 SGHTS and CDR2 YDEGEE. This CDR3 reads CASSLMKRSGQPQHF. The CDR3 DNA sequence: TGTGCCAGCAGCTTAATGAAGAGGTCGGGTCAGCCCCAGCATTTT.

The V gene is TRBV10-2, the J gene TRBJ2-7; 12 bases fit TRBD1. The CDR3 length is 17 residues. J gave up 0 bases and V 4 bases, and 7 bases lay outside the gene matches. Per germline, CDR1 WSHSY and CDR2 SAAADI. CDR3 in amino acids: CASSAGTGGPRSYEQYF. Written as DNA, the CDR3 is TGCGCCAGCAGTGCCGGGACAGGGGGCCCCCGCTCCTACGAGCAGTACTTC.

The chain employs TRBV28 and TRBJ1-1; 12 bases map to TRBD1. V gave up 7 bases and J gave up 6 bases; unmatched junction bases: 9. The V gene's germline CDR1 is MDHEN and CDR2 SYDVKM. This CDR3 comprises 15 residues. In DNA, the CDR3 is TGTGCCAGCAAACCTAGGGACAGGGGGCTATCTGAAGCTTTCTTT. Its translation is CASKPRDRGLSEAFF.

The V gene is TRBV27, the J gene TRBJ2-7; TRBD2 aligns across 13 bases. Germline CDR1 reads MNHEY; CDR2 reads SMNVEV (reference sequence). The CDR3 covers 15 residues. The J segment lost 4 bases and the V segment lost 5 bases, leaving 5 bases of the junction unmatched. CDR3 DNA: TGTGCCAGCAGTCCCGGGACTAGCGGGAAGTACGAGCAGTACTTC. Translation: CASSPGTSGKYEQYF.

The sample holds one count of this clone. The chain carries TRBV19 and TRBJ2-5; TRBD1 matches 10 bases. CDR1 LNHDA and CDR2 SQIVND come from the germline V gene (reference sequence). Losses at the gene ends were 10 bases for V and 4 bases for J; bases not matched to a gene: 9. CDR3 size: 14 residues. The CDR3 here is CATDLTGGGETQYF. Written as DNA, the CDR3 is TGTGCCACCGACCTGACAGGGGGCGGAGAGACCCAGTACTTC.

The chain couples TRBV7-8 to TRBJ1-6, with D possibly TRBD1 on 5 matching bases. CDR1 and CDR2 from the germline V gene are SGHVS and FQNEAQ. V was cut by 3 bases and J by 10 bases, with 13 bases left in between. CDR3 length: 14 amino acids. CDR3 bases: TGTGCCAGCAGCTTCGGCCAGGGTACGTCACCCCTCCACTTT. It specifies CASSFGQGTSPLHF.

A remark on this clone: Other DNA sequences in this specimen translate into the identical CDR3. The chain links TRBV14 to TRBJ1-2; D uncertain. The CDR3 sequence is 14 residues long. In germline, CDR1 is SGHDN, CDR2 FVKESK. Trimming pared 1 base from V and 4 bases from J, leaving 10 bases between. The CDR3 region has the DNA TGTGCCAGCAGCCAAGCTCGGGTGGGCTATGGCTACACCTTC. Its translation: CASSQARVGYGYTF. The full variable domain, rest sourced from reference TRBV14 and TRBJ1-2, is EAGVTQFPSHSVIEKGQTVTLRCDPISGHDNLYWYRRVMGKEIKFLLHFVKESKQDESGMPNNRFLAERTGGTYSTLKVQPAELEDSGVYFCASSQARVGYGYTFGSGTRLTVV.

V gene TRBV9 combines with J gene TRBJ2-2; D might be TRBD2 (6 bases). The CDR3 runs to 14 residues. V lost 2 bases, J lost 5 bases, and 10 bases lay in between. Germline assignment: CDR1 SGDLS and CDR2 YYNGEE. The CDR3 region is CASSVGTPTGELFF. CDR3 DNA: TGTGCCAGCAGCGTCGGGACTCCGACCGGGGAGCTGTTTTTT.

CDR3 amino acids: CASSLAPGIGELFF. As DNA, the CDR3 is TGTGCCAGCAGCTTAGCTCCAGGGATCGGGGAGCTGTTTTTT. V gene TRBV7-2 combines with J gene TRBJ2-2; D is possibly TRBD1 (5 bases). V gave up 0 bases and J gave up 7 bases, with 9 bases separating them. The CDR3 spans 14 residues. Germline V CDR1 and CDR2: SGHTA, FQGNSA. The full variable domain, rest sourced from reference TRBV7-2 and TRBJ2-2, is GAGVSQSPSNKVTEKGKDVELRCDPISGHTALYWYRQSLGQGLEFLIYFQGNSAPDKSGLPSDRFSAERTGGSVSTLTIQRTQQEDSAVYLCASSLAPGIGELFFGEGSRLTVL.

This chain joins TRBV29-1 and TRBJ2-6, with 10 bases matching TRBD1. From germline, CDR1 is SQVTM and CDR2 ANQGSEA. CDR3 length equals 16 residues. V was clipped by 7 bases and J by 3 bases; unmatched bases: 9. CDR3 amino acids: CSAAGTGVRGANVLTF. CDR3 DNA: TGCAGCGCAGCCGGGACAGGGGTACGTGGGGCCAACGTCCTGACTTTC.

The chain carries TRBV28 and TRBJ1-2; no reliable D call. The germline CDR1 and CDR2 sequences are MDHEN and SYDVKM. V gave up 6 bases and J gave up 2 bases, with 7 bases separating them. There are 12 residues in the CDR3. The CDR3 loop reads CASSRRNYGYTF. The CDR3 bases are TGTGCCAGCAGCAGGAGGAACTATGGCTACACCTTC.

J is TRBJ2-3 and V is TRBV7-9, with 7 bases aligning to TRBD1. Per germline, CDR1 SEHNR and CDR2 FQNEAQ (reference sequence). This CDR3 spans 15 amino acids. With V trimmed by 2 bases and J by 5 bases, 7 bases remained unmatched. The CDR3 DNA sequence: TGTGCCAGCAGCTTACGCGGCAGGGGGTTAGATACGCAGTATTTT. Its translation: CASSLRGRGLDTQYF.

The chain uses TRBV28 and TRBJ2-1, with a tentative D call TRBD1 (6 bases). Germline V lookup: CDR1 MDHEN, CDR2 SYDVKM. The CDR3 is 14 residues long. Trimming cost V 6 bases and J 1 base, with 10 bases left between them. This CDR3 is CASRLQGSYNEQFF. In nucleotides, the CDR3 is TGTGCCAGCAGATTACAGGGTTCCTACAATGAGCAGTTCTTC.